This TCR beta chain was sequenced during a study of early T cells in non-severe SARS-CoV-2 infection. Study-wide results and limits: The matching step, a VDJdb search, favored anti-spike CD8 responses and missed private and CD4 specificities.

The CDR3 totals 13 residues. Trimming removed 10 bases from V and 0 bases from J, with 13 bases in between. The germline gives CDR1 MNHNS, CDR2 SASEGT. TCRdb reprocessed the 5' RACE reads via MiXCR and lists one record per CDR3 protein. This sample has about 83,000 distinct CDR3 sequences, with 9% to 15% found just once. This clonotype was found a few times. Its target is unknown. The chain combines TRBV6-1 with TRBJ2-7; no firm D call. This receptor was identified in an adult who was a healthcare worker with PCR-confirmed SARS-CoV-2 infection or an uninfected control (not recorded which). Sequenced: whole blood. The CDR3 coding sequence is TGTGCCATCTCTACCCCGAACTCCTACGAGCAGTACTTC. This encodes CAISTPNSYEQYF.